This entry lists 27 T cell receptor beta chains sequenced from one sample in a study of OX40 agonist ivuxolimab in advanced cancers. Measured with immunoSEQ multiplex PCR; TCRdb has only the in-frame clones, and not every one. In the table there are about 82,000 clones, around 85% of which are singletons. The sequencing here drew on CD4+ or CD8+ T cells sorted from blood, taken in a trial of the OX40 agonist ivuxolimab. These TCRs come from an adult with an advanced solid tumor such as melanoma, head and neck, liver or kidney cancer.

The chain carries TRBV7-3 and TRBJ1-1; D not certain. Trimming cost V 4 bases and J 0 bases, with 6 bases left between them. The CDR3 runs to 13 residues. CDR1 SGHTA and CDR2 FQGTGA come from the germline V gene. For the CDR3, the DNA is TGTGCCAGCAGCTCACAGATGAACACTGAAGCTTTCTTT. Residues: CASSSQMNTEAFF.

The chain employs TRBV19 and TRBJ2-7, with 7 nucleotides matching TRBD1. V trimming: 4 bases; J trimming: 0 bases; junction bases outside the gene matches: 12. Per the germline V gene, CDR1 is LNHDA and CDR2 is SQIVND (reference sequence). The CDR3 length is 17 residues. The CDR3 region has the DNA TGTGCCAGTAGTACCCGACAGGGACAAACTTTCTCCTACGAGCAGTACTTC. Its protein product is CASSTRQGQTFSYEQYF.

The rearrangement joins TRBV2 to TRBJ2-5; TRBD2 agrees at 12 bases. The CDR3 length is 17 residues. V was clipped by 8 bases and J by 2 bases; unmatched bases: 12. Germline-derived CDR1 and CDR2 are SNHLY and FYNNEI. CDR3 bases: TGTGCCAGCTTCGCTTCTAGCGGGGGGGCCATTCAAGAGACCCAGTACTTC. It translates to CASFASSGGAIQETQYF.

The V call is TRBV5-5, the J call TRBJ1-2; D is perhaps TRBD1 (6 bases). The germline V and J ends were trimmed by 0 bases and 7 bases, with 19 bases remaining between them. The CDR3 runs to 16 residues. Germline V gene lookup returns CDR1 SGHKS and CDR2 YYEKEE (reference sequence). This CDR3 is CASSLAGRGARVGYTF. The CDR3 region has the DNA TGTGCCAGCAGCTTGGCCGGGCGGGGGGCCCGGGTTGGCTACACCTTC.

This chain joins TRBV6-1 and TRBJ1-4; tentatively, D is TRBD1 (5 bases). CDR3 length equals 14 residues. Per the germline V gene, CDR1 is MNHNS and CDR2 is SASEGT. V dropped 2 bases and J dropped 8 bases, with 12 bases sitting between them. CDR3 sequence: CASSESGIREKLFF. In nucleotides, the CDR3 is TGTGCCAGCAGTGAATCAGGGATTAGGGAAAAACTGTTTTTT.

This chain connects TRBV29-1 to TRBJ2-4, with a weak D call TRBD2 (5 bases). The CDR3 runs 12 residues. CDR1 is SQVTM and CDR2 is ANQGSEA in the germline V gene. Trimming took 4 bases from V and 3 from J, leaving 7 bases between them. This CDR3 reads CSVAEGKNIQYF. The DNA for the CDR3 is TGCAGCGTTGCCGAGGGCAAAAACATTCAGTACTTC. The complete variable domain, with remaining parts taken from reference TRBV29-1 and TRBJ2-4, reads SAVISQKPSRDICQRGTSLTIQCQVDSQVTMMFWYRQQPGQSLTLIATANQGSEATYESGFVIDKFPISRPNLTFSTLTVSNMSPEDSSIYLCSVAEGKNIQYFGAGTRLSVL.

This rearrangement joins TRBV5-6 to TRBJ2-2; D remains unclear. The CDR3 has 16 amino acids. The V gene lost 4 bases and the J gene lost 4 bases, with 17 bases spanning the gap. Germline-derived CDR1 and CDR2 are SGHDT and YYEEEE. CDR3 in DNA: TGTGCCAGCAGCCCACACTTGCTAAGCCCCACCGGGGAGCTGTTTTTT. It codes for CASSPHLLSPTGELFF.

J is TRBJ1-2 and V is TRBV6-6; the match to TRBD1 covers 8 bases. With V trimmed by 7 bases and J by 5 bases, 6 bases remained unmatched. CDR1 MNHNY and CDR2 SVGAGI come from the germline V gene (reference sequence). The CDR3 extends over 13 amino acids. In nucleotides, the CDR3 is TGTGCCAGCACCCCGGACAGGGTTTATGGCTACACCTTC. Translated: CASTPDRVYGYTF.

V and J are TRBV19 and TRBJ2-7; the D is unclear. This CDR3 has 14 amino acids. Trimming stripped 0 bases from V and 2 bases from J, with 8 bases between. Germline CDR1 LNHDA, CDR2 SQIVND (reference sequence). CDR3 DNA sequence: TGTGCCAGTAGTATAGACCGGGCCACCTACGAGCAGTACTTC. Its protein product is CASSIDRATYEQYF. Variable domain in full (rest from reference TRBV19 and TRBJ2-7): DGGITQSPKYLFRKEGQNVTLSCEQNLNHDAMYWYRQDPGQGLRLIYYSQIVNDFQKGDIAEGYSVSREKKESFPLTVTSAQKNPTAFYLCASSIDRATYEQYFGPGTRLTVT.

This sequence joins TRBV28 and TRBJ1-5; D possibly corresponds to TRBD1 (5 bases). The germline V gene has CDR1 MDHEN and CDR2 SYDVKM. V was clipped by 3 bases and J by 5 bases, with 11 bases between them. There are 14 residues in the CDR3. The CDR3 reads CASSFAGRHQPQHF. CDR3 DNA sequence: TGTGCCAGCAGTTTCGCAGGGCGCCATCAGCCCCAGCATTTT.

This rearrangement joins TRBV10-3 to TRBJ1-1; 9 positions agree with TRBD1. Germline CDR1 and CDR2: ENHRY and SYGVKD. The V segment lost 3 bases and the J segment 6 bases; nucleotides outside the gene matches: 11. The CDR3 runs to 16 residues. The CDR3: CAISELPGQGMPEAFF. The CDR3 DNA follows: TGTGCCATCAGTGAATTACCGGGACAGGGTATGCCTGAAGCTTTCTTT.

The chain uses TRBV5-1 and TRBJ2-1; 9 bases map to TRBD2. The CDR3 covers 15 residues. Per the germline V gene, CDR1 is SGHRS and CDR2 is YFSETQ. J gave up 5 bases and V 0 bases, and 3 bases lay outside the gene matches. CDR3 protein: CASSLGTSVHNEQFF. The CDR3 DNA reads as TGCGCCAGCAGCTTGGGGACTAGCGTGCACAATGAGCAGTTCTTC. Supplemented by reference TRBV5-1 and TRBJ2-1, the full variable domain reads KAGVTQTPRYLIKTRGQQVTLSCSPISGHRSVSWYQQTPGQGLQFLFEYFSETQRNKGNFPGRFSGRQFSNSRSEMNVSTLELGDSALYLCASSLGTSVHNEQFFGPGTRLTVL.

The table lists this clone with a few counts. The rearrangement uses TRBV7-2 and TRBJ1-2; no definite D call. Germline lookup yields CDR1 SGHTA and CDR2 FQGNSA. This CDR3 has 15 residues. V was clipped by 5 bases and J by 4 bases, with 17 bases between them. In DNA form, the CDR3 reads TGTGCCAGCAGCCCAATGGACGGGCTGCGCTATGGCTACACCTTC. Translated, it gives CASSPMDGLRYGYTF.

The chain employs TRBV5-1 and TRBJ1-1; 7 bases fit TRBD1. Unmatched junction bases numbered 11, after V lost 4 bases and J lost 8 bases. The germline gives CDR1 SGHRS, CDR2 YFSETQ. The CDR3 is 14 amino acids. The chain's CDR3 is CASSLQRDSSEAFF. The CDR3 DNA sequence: TGCGCCAGCAGCCTACAACGGGACAGTTCCGAAGCTTTCTTT.

V gene TRBV5-4 combines with J gene TRBJ1-1; TRBD1 agrees at 8 bases. The V and J ends lost 4 bases and 6 bases, in that order; junction bases with no gene match: 8. The CDR3 extends over 14 amino acids. Per the germline V gene, CDR1 is SGHNT and CDR2 is YYREEE (reference sequence). The CDR3 region is CASSPEYRGAEAFF. DNA of the CDR3: TGTGCCAGCAGCCCGGAGTACAGGGGGGCTGAAGCTTTCTTT. The full variable domain, its missing parts supplied by reference TRBV5-4 and TRBJ1-1, is ETGVTQSPTHLIKTRGQQVTLRCSSQSGHNTVSWYQQALGQGPQFIFQYYREEENGRGNFPPRFSGLQFPNYSSELNVNALELDDSALYLCASSPEYRGAEAFFGQGTRLTVV.

The chain has TRBV19 and TRBJ2-6, with no clear D. This CDR3 contains 15 residues. CDR1 is LNHDA, CDR2 SQIVND, per germline (reference sequence). Trimming took 3 bases from V and 0 from J, leaving 6 bases between them. The CDR3 DNA follows: TGTGCCAGTAGTATCGCGGACTCTGGGGCCAACGTCCTGACTTTC. This codes for CASSIADSGANVLTF.

This rearrangement joins TRBV7-3 to TRBJ1-2, with 7 bases aligning to TRBD1. Germline loops: CDR1 SGHTA, CDR2 FQGTGA. This CDR3 is built from 15 residues. Trimming removed 5 bases from V and 6 bases from J; junction bases left unmatched: 12. CDR3 loop: CASSPGGHPGDGYTF. As DNA, the CDR3 is TGTGCCAGCAGCCCAGGGGGACACCCTGGGGATGGCTACACCTTC.

The chain employs TRBV6-1 and TRBJ1-3; a weak D match, TRBD1 (6 bases). Trimming removed 1 base from V and 4 bases from J, with 14 bases in between. Germline V CDR1 and CDR2: MNHNS, SASEGT. The length of the CDR3 is 16 residues. This CDR3 is CASSEGKGVRGNTIYF. CDR3 in DNA: TGTGCCAGCAGTGAAGGCAAGGGGGTTAGAGGAAACACCATATATTTT.

The rearrangement uses TRBV28 and TRBJ2-3, with 10 bases fitting TRBD2. The V segment lost 2 bases and the J segment 5 bases; nucleotides outside the gene matches: 7. The CDR3 spans 16 residues. CDR1 is MDHEN and CDR2 is SYDVKM in the germline V gene. In DNA, the CDR3 is TGTGCCAGCAGTTTAGGGCCTAGCGGGGGTCAAGATACGCAGTATTTT. Its protein product is CASSLGPSGGQDTQYF.

In this sample, this clone turned up once. The rearrangement joins TRBV7-2 to TRBJ1-5; no reliable D call. Germline lookup yields CDR1 SGHTA and CDR2 FQGNSA. Deletions cut 5 bases from V and 7 bases from J, with 12 bases between. The CDR3 covers 13 residues. The CDR3: CASSVNEEQPQHF. The CDR3 bases are TGTGCCAGCAGCGTCAACGAGGAACAGCCCCAGCATTTT.

The CDR3 bases are TGTGCCAGCAGCCCGGAACTAGCGGGTACCCCCTACGAGCAGTACTTC. Translated, it gives CASSPELAGTPYEQYF. V and J are TRBV7-8 and TRBJ2-7; 9 nucleotides line up with TRBD2. V lost 5 bases to trimming and J lost 2 bases; unmatched junction nucleotides: 10. The germline CDR1 and CDR2 sequences are SGHVS and FQNEAQ. The CDR3 is 16 amino acids.

In its sample, this clone was seen once. This chain links TRBV5-4 with TRBJ1-3, with D uncertain. The ends were cut back, 1 base at V and 0 bases at J, with 11 bases in the middle. CDR1 and CDR2 from the germline V gene are SGHNT and YYREEE (reference sequence). The CDR3 length is 16 residues. The CDR3 nucleotides are TGTGCCAGCAGCTTGTCTTACGGGAGCTCTGGAAACACCATATATTTT. Translated, it gives CASSLSYGSSGNTIYF.

V and J are TRBV14 and TRBJ1-1; 8 bases agree with TRBD1. The CDR3 has 13 amino acids. The V segment lost 3 bases and the J segment 11 bases; nucleotides outside the gene matches: 8. In germline, CDR1 is SGHDN, CDR2 FVKESK. The CDR3 DNA follows: TGTGCCAGCAGCCAGCTGGACAGGGCGAGGGCTTTCTTT. As protein: CASSQLDRARAFF.

This clone occurred a few times. The gene calls are TRBV2 and TRBJ2-7, with TRBD1 matching 9 bases. The V and J ends lost 6 bases and 6 bases, in that order; junction bases with no gene match: 6. This CDR3 has 13 amino acids. Germline V gene sequence: CDR1 SNHLY, CDR2 FYNNEI. Here the CDR3 DNA reads TGTGCCAGCAGCCGGGACAGGGCGTCCGAGCAGTACTTC. It is translated as CASSRDRASEQYF.

J is TRBJ2-6 and V is TRBV4-1, with D unresolved. The CDR3 covers 14 residues. Trimming cost V 0 bases and J 10 bases, with 10 bases left between them. CDR1 MGHRA and CDR2 YSYEKL come from the germline V gene. In DNA form, the CDR3 reads TGCGCCAGCAGCCAAGATTTGGCCGCTAACGTCCTGACTTTC. It is translated as CASSQDLAANVLTF.

This chain links TRBV9 with TRBJ2-5; the D call may be TRBD1 or TRBD2 (6 bases each). Germline V gene lookup returns CDR1 SGDLS and CDR2 YYNGEE. The CDR3 loop spans 17 amino acids. V was shortened by 3 bases and J by 3 bases, with 21 bases between the two germline ends. Here the CDR3 reads CASSATRSTGRKETQYF. DNA for the CDR3: TGTGCCAGCAGCGCGACCCGAAGTACAGGGAGGAAAGAGACCCAGTACTTC.

The chain joins TRBV28 to TRBJ2-7, with 9 bases matching TRBD1. The CDR3 consists of 14 residues. Germline CDR1 is MDHEN and CDR2 is SYDVKM. After removal of 2 bases from V and 4 bases from J, the junction contained 3 bases not matched to a gene. This CDR3 is CASSLTGQGYEQYF. The CDR3 DNA follows: TGTGCCAGCAGTTTAACGGGACAGGGTTACGAGCAGTACTTC.